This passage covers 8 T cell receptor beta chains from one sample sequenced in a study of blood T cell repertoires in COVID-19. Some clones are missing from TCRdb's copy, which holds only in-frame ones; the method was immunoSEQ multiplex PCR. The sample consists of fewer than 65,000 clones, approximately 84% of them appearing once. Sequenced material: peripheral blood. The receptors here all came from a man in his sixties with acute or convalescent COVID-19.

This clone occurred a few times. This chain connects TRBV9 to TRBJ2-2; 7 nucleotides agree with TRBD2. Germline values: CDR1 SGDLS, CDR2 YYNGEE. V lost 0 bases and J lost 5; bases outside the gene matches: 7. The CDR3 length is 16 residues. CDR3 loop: CASSVAPAGMTGELFF. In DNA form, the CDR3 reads TGTGCCAGCAGCGTAGCACCAGCGGGGATGACCGGGGAGCTGTTTTTT.

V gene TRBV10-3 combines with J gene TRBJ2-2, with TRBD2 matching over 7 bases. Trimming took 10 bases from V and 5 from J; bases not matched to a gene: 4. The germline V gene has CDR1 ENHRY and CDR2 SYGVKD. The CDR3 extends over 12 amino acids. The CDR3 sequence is CATGGLTGELFF. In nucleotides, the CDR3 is TGTGCCACGGGGGGTCTGACCGGGGAGCTGTTTTTT.

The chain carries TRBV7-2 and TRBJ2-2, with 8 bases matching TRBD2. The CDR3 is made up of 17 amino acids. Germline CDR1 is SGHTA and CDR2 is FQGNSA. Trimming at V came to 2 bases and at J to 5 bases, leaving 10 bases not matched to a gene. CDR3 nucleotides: TGTGCCAGCAGCTTAAGTAGCGGGGTCCCGAGGACCGGGGAGCTGTTTTTT. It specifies CASSLSSGVPRTGELFF.

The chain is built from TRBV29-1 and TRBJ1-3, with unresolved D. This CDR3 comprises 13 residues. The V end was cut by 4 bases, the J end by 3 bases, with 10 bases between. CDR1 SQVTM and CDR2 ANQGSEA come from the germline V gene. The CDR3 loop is CSVGGQVGNTIYF. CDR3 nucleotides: TGCAGCGTTGGCGGGCAGGTTGGAAACACCATATATTTT.

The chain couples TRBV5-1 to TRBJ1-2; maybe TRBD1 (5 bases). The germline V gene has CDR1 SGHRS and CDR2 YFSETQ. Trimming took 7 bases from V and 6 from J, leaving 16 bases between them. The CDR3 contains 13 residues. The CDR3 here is CASGDQGGDGYTF. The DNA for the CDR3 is TGCGCCAGCGGAGATCAGGGTGGGGATGGCTACACCTTC.

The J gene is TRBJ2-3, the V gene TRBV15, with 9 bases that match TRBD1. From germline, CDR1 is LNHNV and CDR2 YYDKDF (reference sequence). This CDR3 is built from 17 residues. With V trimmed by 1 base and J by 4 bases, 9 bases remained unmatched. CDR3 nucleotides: TGTGCCACCAGCAGAGGCCCGGGACAGGGAGGTCCAGATACGCAGTATTTT. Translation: CATSRGPGQGGPDTQYF.

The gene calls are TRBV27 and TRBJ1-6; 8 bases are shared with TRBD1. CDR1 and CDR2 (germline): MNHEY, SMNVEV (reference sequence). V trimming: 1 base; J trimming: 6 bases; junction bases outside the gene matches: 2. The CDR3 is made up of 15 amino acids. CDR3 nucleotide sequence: TGTGCCAGCAGTTTATTGGGACAGGTTAATTCACCCCTCCACTTT. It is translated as CASSLLGQVNSPLHF.

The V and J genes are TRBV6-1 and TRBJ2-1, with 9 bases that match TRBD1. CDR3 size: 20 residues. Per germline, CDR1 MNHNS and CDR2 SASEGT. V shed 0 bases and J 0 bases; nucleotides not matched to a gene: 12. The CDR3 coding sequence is TGTGCCAGCAGTGAAGCTTTTGGGGGACAGGGAGTTTCCTCCTACAATGAGCAGTTCTTC. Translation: CASSEAFGGQGVSSYNEQFF.